Listed below are T cell receptor beta chains from one sample, sequenced in a study of T cells in Graves' hyperthyroidism and ophthalmopathy. A single record per CDR3 protein comes from TCRdb applying MiXCR to the multiplex PCR reads. Found here are around 380,000 distinct CDR3 sequences, roughly 12% of them singletons; the top ten hold 20%. The sequencing sample was made of blood. These receptors all stem from a man between 25 and 39 years old with Graves' hyperthyroidism that later progressed to Graves' ophthalmopathy. The CDR3 runs from the conserved cysteine through the conserved F or W. The order of the fields is clone size, D gene, V gene, J gene, CDR3 protein, CDR3 DNA. D genes are given only for firm matches. The listing skips clone size in some rows; elsewhere it reads once, few, many or a size class.

>many|TRBD1|TRBV12-3/TRBV12-4|TRBJ2-5
CASSLGIGTDQETQYF
TGTGCCAGCAGTTTAGGCATCGGGACAGATCAAGAGACCCAGTACTTC
>NA|TRBD2|TRBV20-1|TRBJ2-2
CSARAASGSTGELFF
TGCAGTGCTAGGGCCGCTAGCGGGAGCACCGGGGAGCTGTTTTTT
>many|NA|TRBV7-9|TRBJ1-2
CASSSGGYPYYGYTF
TGTGCCAGCAGCTCAGGCGGGTACCCCTACTATGGCTACACCTTC
>many|TRBD1|TRBV27|TRBJ2-7
CASSLSQWTGGAYEQYF
TGTGCCAGCAGTTTATCGCAGTGGACAGGGGGCGCATACGAGCAGTACTTC
>NA|TRBD1|TRBV29-1|TRBJ2-7
CSVGPTGELGYEQYF
TGCAGCGTTGGGCCGACAGGGGAGTTAGGGTACGAGCAGTACTTC
>many|NA|TRBV3-1|TRBJ1-6
CASSQLGTARPLHF
TGTGCCAGCAGCCAATTGGGGACCGCGAGACCCCTCCACTTT
>few|NA|TRBV30|TRBJ2-5
CAWSLSEVQETQYF
TGTGCCTGGAGTCTTTCCGAGGTGCAAGAGACCCAGTACTTC
>many|TRBD1|TRBV30|TRBJ1-1
CAWTLQGVEAFF
TGTGCCTGGACCCTACAGGGGGTTGAAGCTTTCTTT
>many|NA|TRBV12-3/TRBV12-4|TRBJ2-2
CASSLDRNTGELFF
TGTGCCAGCAGTTTAGACAGGAACACCGGGGAGCTGTTTTTT
>many|NA|TRBV3-1|TRBJ2-5
CASSQDLGAGKETQYF
TGTGCCAGCAGCCAAGATCTCGGGGCAGGGAAAGAGACCCAGTACTTC
>NA|TRBD1|TRBV12-5|TRBJ2-3
CASGPGSDRGLHTQYF
TGTGCTAGTGGTCCCGGATCAGACAGGGGGCTGCATACGCAGTATTTT
>NA|TRBD2|TRBV3-1|TRBJ2-5
CASSPMRGTQQETQYF
TGTGCCAGCAGCCCAATGCGGGGGACCCAACAAGAGACCCAGTACTTC
>many|NA|TRBV5-1|TRBJ1-1
CASSFDHEAFF
TGCGCCAGCAGCTTCGACCATGAAGCTTTCTTT
>NA|NA|TRBV7-9|TRBJ2-1
CASSSPRNEQFF
TGTGCCAGCAGCTCCCCTAGGAATGAGCAGTTCTTC
>few|NA|TRBV5-4|TRBJ1-1
CASSPSGSENTEAFF
TGTGCCAGCAGCCCGTCGGGATCAGAGAACACTGAAGCTTTCTTT